The subject of this entry is one T cell receptor beta chain. How the authors handled the data: It was from reference gene primer amplification that nucleated cell counts were estimated. Sequencing used immunoSEQ multiplex PCR; TCRdb keeps in-frame clones, though not all of them. V and J calls and clone size follow that table, whereas D and trimming were derived from the DNA. The sample contains some 310,000 clones, about nine tenths of which appear only once. Germline values: CDR1 WSHSY, CDR2 SAAADI. This CDR3 comprises 14 residues. The data stem from a study of blood T cell repertoires in COVID-19. The TCR sequence derives from a middle-aged man with active or convalescent COVID-19. The sequenced sample consisted of peripheral blood. The J gene is TRBJ2-1, the V gene TRBV10-2, with 9 bases fitting TRBD2. CDR3 DNA: TGCGCTATCCGGCGGGAGGGCCGAGGCAATGAGCAGTTCTTC. It is translated as CAIRREGRGNEQFF.